This TCR beta chain was captured in a study of blood T cell repertoires in COVID-19. Study as a whole: Material from acute and convalescent COVID-19 was sourced from the United States, Italy and Spain.

As originally analysed: Amplifying reference gene primers gave estimates of nucleated cell counts. The repertoire was sequenced with immunoSEQ multiplex PCR; TCRdb's copy has only in-frame clones and lacks some. The V and J calls and clone size are taken from that table; D and trimming were inferred from the DNA. The data hold 150,000 to 200,000 clones, with approximately 86% observed a single time. This CDR3 has 14 amino acids. Per the germline V gene, CDR1 is SGHRS and CDR2 is YFSETQ. V was clipped by 1 base and J by 2 bases, with 9 bases between them. The sequenced sample was peripheral blood. This chain links TRBV5-1 with TRBJ1-1; D uncertain. The TCR sequence derives from a woman of 80 years or more in a cohort sampled during active or convalescent COVID-19. The DNA for the CDR3 is TGCGCCAGCAGCTTGACAGAGCCAAACACTGAAGCTTTCTTT. It codes for CASSLTEPNTEAFF.